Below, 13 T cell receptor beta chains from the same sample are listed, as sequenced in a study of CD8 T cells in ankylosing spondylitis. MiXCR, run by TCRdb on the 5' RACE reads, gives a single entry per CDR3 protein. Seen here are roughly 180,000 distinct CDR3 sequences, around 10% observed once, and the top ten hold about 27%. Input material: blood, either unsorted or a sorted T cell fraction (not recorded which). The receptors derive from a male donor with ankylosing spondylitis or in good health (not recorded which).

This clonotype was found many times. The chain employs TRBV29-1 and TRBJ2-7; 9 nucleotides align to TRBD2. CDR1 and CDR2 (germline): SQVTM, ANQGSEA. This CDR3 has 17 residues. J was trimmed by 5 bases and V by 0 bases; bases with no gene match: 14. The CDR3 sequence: CSVEDLRAREGSDEQYF. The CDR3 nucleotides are TGCAGCGTTGAAGATCTTCGGGCGCGGGAGGGGAGCGACGAGCAGTACTTC.

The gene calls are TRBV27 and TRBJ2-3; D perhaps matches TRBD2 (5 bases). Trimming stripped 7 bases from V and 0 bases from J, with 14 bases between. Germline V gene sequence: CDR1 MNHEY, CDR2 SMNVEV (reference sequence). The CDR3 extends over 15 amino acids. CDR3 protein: CASNPGVASTDTQYF. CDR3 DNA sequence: TGTGCCAGCAACCCCGGGGTAGCTAGCACAGATACGCAGTATTTT.

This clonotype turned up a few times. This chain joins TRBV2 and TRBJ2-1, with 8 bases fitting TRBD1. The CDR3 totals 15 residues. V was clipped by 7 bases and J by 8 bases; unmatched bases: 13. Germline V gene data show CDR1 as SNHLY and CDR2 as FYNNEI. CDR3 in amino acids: CASIQDRVFRDEQFF. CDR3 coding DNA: TGTGCCAGCATTCAGGACAGGGTTTTTAGAGATGAGCAGTTCTTC.

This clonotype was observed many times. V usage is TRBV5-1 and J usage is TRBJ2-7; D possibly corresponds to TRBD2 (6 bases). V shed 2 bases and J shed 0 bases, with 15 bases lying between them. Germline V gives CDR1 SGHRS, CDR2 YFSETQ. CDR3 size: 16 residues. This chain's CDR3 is CASSFGGAAFSYEQYF. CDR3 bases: TGCGCCAGCAGCTTTGGAGGGGCCGCTTTCTCCTACGAGCAGTACTTC.

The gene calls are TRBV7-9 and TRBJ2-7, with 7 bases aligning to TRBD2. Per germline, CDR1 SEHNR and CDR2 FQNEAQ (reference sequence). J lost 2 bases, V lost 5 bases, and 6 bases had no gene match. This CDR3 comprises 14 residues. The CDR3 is CASSPVGGTYEQYF. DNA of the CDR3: TGTGCCAGCAGCCCCGTGGGGGGGACCTACGAGCAGTACTTC.

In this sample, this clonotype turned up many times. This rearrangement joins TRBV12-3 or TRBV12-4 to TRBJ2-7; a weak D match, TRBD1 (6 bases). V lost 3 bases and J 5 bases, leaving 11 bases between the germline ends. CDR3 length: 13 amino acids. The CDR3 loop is CASSLIQGHEQYF. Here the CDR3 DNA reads TGTGCCAGCAGTTTGATACAGGGCCACGAGCAGTACTTC.

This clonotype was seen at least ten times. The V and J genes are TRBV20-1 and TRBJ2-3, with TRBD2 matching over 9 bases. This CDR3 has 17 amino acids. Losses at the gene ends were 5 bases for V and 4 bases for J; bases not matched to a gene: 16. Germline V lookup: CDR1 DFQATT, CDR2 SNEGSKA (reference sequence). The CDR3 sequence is CSAQLGGGGAVSDTQYF. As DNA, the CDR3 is TGCAGTGCTCAATTAGGTGGCGGGGGGGCTGTTTCAGATACGCAGTATTTT.

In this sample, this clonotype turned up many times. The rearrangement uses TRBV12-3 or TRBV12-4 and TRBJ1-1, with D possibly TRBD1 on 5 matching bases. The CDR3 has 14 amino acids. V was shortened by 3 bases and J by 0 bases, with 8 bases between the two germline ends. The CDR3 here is CASSLWGMNTEAFF. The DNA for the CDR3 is TGTGCCAGCAGTTTGTGGGGCATGAACACTGAAGCTTTCTTT.

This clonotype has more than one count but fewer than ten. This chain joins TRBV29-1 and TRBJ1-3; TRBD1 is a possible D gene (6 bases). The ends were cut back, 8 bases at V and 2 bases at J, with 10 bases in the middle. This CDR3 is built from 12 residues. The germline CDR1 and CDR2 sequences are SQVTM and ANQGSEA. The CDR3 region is CSTQGPGNTIYF. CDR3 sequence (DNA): TGCAGCACACAGGGCCCTGGAAACACCATATATTTT.

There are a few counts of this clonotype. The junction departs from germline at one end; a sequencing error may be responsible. The CDR3 sequence is CTSSLEGLAGVGAKNIQYF. The CDR3 coding sequence is TGTACCAGCAGTTTAGAGGGACTAGCGGGAGTGGGGGCCAAAAACATTCAGTACTTC. The chain joins TRBV12-3 or TRBV12-4 to TRBJ2-4; the match to TRBD2 covers 14 bases. CDR3 size: 19 residues.

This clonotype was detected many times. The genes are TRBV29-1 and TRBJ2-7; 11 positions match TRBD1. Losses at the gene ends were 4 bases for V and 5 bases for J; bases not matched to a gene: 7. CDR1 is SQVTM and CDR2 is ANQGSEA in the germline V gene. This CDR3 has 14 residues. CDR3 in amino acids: CSVGRDRGFNEQYF. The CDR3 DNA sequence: TGCAGCGTTGGCCGGGACAGGGGGTTTAACGAGCAGTACTTC.

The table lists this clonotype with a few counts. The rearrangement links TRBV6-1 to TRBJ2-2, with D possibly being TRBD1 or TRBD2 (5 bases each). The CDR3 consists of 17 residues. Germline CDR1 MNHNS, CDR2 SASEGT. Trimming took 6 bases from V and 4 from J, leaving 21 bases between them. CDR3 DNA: TGTGCCAGCAGCATCCCGGGGCAGGGAACGGTCACCGGGGAGCTGTTTTTT. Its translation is CASSIPGQGTVTGELFF.

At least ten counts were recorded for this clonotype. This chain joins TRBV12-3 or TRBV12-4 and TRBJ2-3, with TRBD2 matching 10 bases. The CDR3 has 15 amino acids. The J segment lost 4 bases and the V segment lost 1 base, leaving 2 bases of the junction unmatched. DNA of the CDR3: TGTGCCAGCAGTTTAGGGACTAGCGGCCCAGATACGCAGTATTTT. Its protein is CASSLGTSGPDTQYF.